This section outlines one T cell receptor beta chain sequence together with its context. This specimen belongs to a study of early T cells in non-severe SARS-CoV-2 infection. Trimming pared 2 bases from V and 6 bases from J, leaving 8 bases between. This CDR3 is 13 amino acids long. Germline CDR1 SGHDT, CDR2 YYEEEE. Molecules of cDNA were individually given unique molecular identifiers that were attached to them. One entry per CDR3 protein, called by TCRdb with MiXCR from the 5' RACE reads. Among more than 60,000 distinct CDR3 sequences listed, roughly 13% were seen once. The chain combines TRBV5-6 with TRBJ2-2; D not resolved. The clonotype was recovered from an adult who was a healthcare worker with PCR-confirmed SARS-CoV-2 infection or an uninfected control (not recorded which). The specimen was whole blood. The chain's CDR3 is CASSFTPSGELFF. Here the CDR3 DNA reads TGTGCCAGCAGCTTCACTCCATCCGGGGAGCTGTTTTTT.